Reported below is one T cell receptor beta chain. In the same sample, other DNA sequences code for this CDR3. These data originate in a study of blood T cell repertoires in COVID-19. Across the study: Acute and convalescent COVID-19 samples came from the United States, Italy and Spain.

In the original workflow: Reference gene primer amplification in the assay estimated nucleated cell counts. The table came from immunoSEQ multiplex PCR; TCRdb's copy has only in-frame clones and leaves some out. Clonal size and the V and J genes are those of that table, whereas D and trimming came from the DNA. This sample has over 300,000 clones; roughly 90% occur once, and the top ten carry around 1.2%. Sequenced: peripheral blood. The sequence came from a man in his forties or fifties with acute or convalescent COVID-19.

CDR3 residues: CASSLSRGNTEAFF. For the CDR3, the DNA is TGTGCCAGCAGCCTAAGTCGCGGAAACACTGAAGCTTTCTTT. The chain carries TRBV27 and TRBJ1-1, with unresolved D. The germline V gene has CDR1 MNHEY and CDR2 SMNVEV (reference sequence). V was clipped by 6 bases and J by 2 bases, with 13 bases between them. The CDR3 loop spans 14 amino acids.